The rows below give T cell receptor beta chains drawn from one sample of a study of cytomegalovirus exposure and HLA in healthy donors. Generated by immunoSEQ multiplex PCR, the TCRdb table keeps only in-frame clones and is missing some. This sample yields under 200,000 clones, of which around three quarters are seen a single time; 0.65% to 0.75% belongs to the top ten. Source material: PBMCs. These receptors came from a woman between 40 and 50 years old in good health and CMV-seronegative. Both conserved end residues are part of each CDR3. D genes are given only for firm matches. Where a row states a size, it is once, few, many or the class of an expanded clone; other rows omit it.

cdr3_aa cdr3_nt clone_size d_call j_call v_call
CASRQGVKEKLFF TGTGCCAGCAGGCAGGGGGTAAAAGAAAAACTGTTTTTT once TRBD1 TRBJ1-4 TRBV27
CASRPDRRDTQYF TGTGCCAGCAGACCTGACAGGAGGGATACGCAGTATTTT many NA TRBJ2-3 TRBV2
CASSLESGGTGELFF TGTGCCAGCAGCTTAGAGAGCGGCGGCACCGGGGAGCTGTTTTTT NA NA TRBJ2-2 TRBV7-6
CASSERLGRYTF TGTGCCAGCAGTGAACGTCTGGGCCGCTACACCTTC NA NA TRBJ1-2 TRBV6-1
CASSPTSGERETQYF TGCGCCAGCAGCCCGACTAGCGGAGAGAGAGAGACCCAGTACTTC NA TRBD2 TRBJ2-5 TRBV5-1
CASSRGQFQPQHF TGTGCCAGCAGCCGGGGACAGTTTCAGCCCCAGCATTTT NA TRBD1 TRBJ1-5 TRBV5-6
CAWSVKGGGVGGANVLTF TGTGCCTGGAGTGTAAAAGGAGGGGGGGTAGGGGGGGCCAACGTCCTGACTTTC NA NA TRBJ2-6 TRBV30
CASSREQETQYF TGTGCCAGCAGCCGAGAACAAGAGACCCAGTACTTC once NA TRBJ2-5 TRBV5-4
CASSLSEAFF TGTGCCAGCAGCCTCAGTGAAGCTTTCTTT once NA TRBJ1-1 TRBV7-9
CASSIDRGSGGTHRRDTQYF TGTGCCAGTAGTATAGATCGGGGTAGCGGGGGGACTCACCGGAGAGATACGCAGTATTTT NA TRBD2 TRBJ2-3 TRBV19
CASSVQGWSFTF TGTGCCAGCAGTGTTCAGGGTTGGAGTTTCACCTTC NA NA TRBJ1-2 TRBV2
CASRPTPTGGLGYTF TGTGCCAGCAGGCCCACTCCGACAGGGGGACTTGGCTACACCTTC NA TRBD1 TRBJ1-2 TRBV6-5
CASRNTGAGGYTF TGTGCCAGCAGGAACACAGGGGCGGGAGGCTACACCTTC NA TRBD1 TRBJ1-2 TRBV28
CASSLDRGNQPQHF TGTGCCAGCAGCCTCGACAGGGGCAATCAGCCCCAGCATTTT NA TRBD1 TRBJ1-5 TRBV16
CAWSVGTVGEKLFF TGTGCCTGGAGTGTTGGGACAGTGGGAGAAAAACTGTTTTTT few TRBD1 TRBJ1-4 TRBV30
CASSLGVTGDYNEQFF TGCGCCAGCAGCTTGGGGGTCACAGGGGACTACAATGAGCAGTTCTTC once TRBD1 TRBJ2-1 TRBV5-1
CAGTEWGGTDTQYF TGTGCCGGTACAGAGTGGGGCGGCACAGATACGCAGTATTTT NA NA TRBJ2-3 TRBV6-1
CASSPGQETQYF TGTGCCAGCAGCCCCGGCCAAGAGACCCAGTACTTC once NA TRBJ2-5 TRBV28
CASSLGGQPYTGNTIYF TGTGCCAGCAGCTTGGGTGGACAGCCTTATACTGGAAACACCATATATTTT NA NA TRBJ1-3 TRBV5-4